Sequencing of this TCR beta chain was carried out in a study of CD8 T cells in ankylosing spondylitis. TCRdb re-called the 5' RACE reads with MiXCR, one entry per CDR3 protein. The sample has some 840,000 distinct CDR3 sequences, approximately 10% seen once; the top ten hold 0.45% to 0.6%. CDR3 size: 15 residues. With 5 bases clipped from V and 6 bases from J, the junction kept 7 bases outside the gene matches. Looked up from germline, CDR1 is SGHTA and CDR2 is FQGNSA. Overall study findings and caveats: A subset of motif variants has previously been described in the synovial fluid and blood of reactive arthritis. Matched ankylosing spondylitis synovial fluid reportedly contained a significantly enriched population of disease-linked clones. As for the disease-linked clones, they showed a CD8+ phenotype and occurred at relatively low frequencies in peripheral blood. It appeared that ankylosing spondylitis blood was characterized by a TCR beta motif of several highly homologous variants.

Worth noting for this clonotype: Its antigen is still unknown.

Sequenced sample: blood, either unsorted or a sorted T cell fraction (not recorded which). The genes are TRBV7-2 and TRBJ1-2, with 12 bases fitting TRBD1. The clonotype comes from a male donor with ankylosing spondylitis. CDR3 sequence (DNA): TGTGCCAGCAGCGAAAGGGACAGGGGGCGCGATGGCTACACCTTC. Translating gives CASSERDRGRDGYTF.